Shown below are 31 T cell receptor beta chains from a single sample sequenced in a study of PD-1 blockade in classical Hodgkin lymphoma. Generated by immunoSEQ multiplex PCR, the TCRdb table keeps only in-frame clones and is missing some. The top ten clones hold 9.2% of a sample with more than 140,000 clones, 78% of them seen once. Brentuximab vedotin exposure varied among the patients, all of whom had relapsed after autologous stem cell transplantation. Source: peripheral blood mononuclear cells (PBMCs), taken before the second cycle of nivolumab. Receptors were obtained from a human donor with classical Hodgkin lymphoma.

Written as DNA, the CDR3 is TGTGCCAGCAGCCTCGACAGGGCCGGGGAGCTGTTTTTT. Translation: CASSLDRAGELFF. The chain combines TRBV7-9 with TRBJ2-2, with 7 bases that match TRBD1. After removal of 5 bases from V and 6 bases from J, the junction contained 3 bases not matched to a gene. The CDR3 length is 13 residues. From germline, CDR1 is SEHNR and CDR2 FQNEAQ (reference sequence).

The chain combines TRBV5-1 with TRBJ1-2; D unclear. V was cut by 3 bases and J by 0 bases, with 12 bases left in between. The CDR3 sequence is 15 residues long. Looked up from germline, CDR1 is SGHRS and CDR2 is YFSETQ. The CDR3 protein is CASSSLGTTNYGYTF. The CDR3, as DNA: TGCGCCAGCAGCTCCTTGGGAACTACTAACTATGGCTACACCTTC.

The sample holds many counts of this clone. This sequence joins TRBV6-5 and TRBJ2-1; no definite D call. Trimming took off 5 bases at V and 5 bases at J, with 10 bases between the two ends. The CDR3 spans 13 residues. Per germline, CDR1 MNHEY and CDR2 SVGAGI. The CDR3 loop reads CASSATIHNEQFF. Written as DNA, the CDR3 is TGTGCCAGCAGTGCTACTATACACAATGAGCAGTTCTTC.

The chain has TRBV11-1 and TRBJ2-7; the D gene is possibly TRBD1 (5 bases). Trimming shortened V by 3 bases and J by 5 bases, and 14 bases separated the two germline ends. There are 14 residues in the CDR3. Germline loops: CDR1 SGHAT, CDR2 FQDESV (reference sequence). CDR3 sequence: CASSFVWGYDEQYF. CDR3 DNA: TGTGCCAGCAGCTTTGTGTGGGGCTACGACGAGCAGTACTTC.

The chain recombines TRBV21-1 with TRBJ2-7; the D call of TRBD2 is as the table states it, not checked on the DNA. TRBV21-1 is annotated as a pseudogene. The CDR3 extends over 14 amino acids. The chain's CDR3 is CASSINPPGDEQYF. DNA for the CDR3: TGTGCCAGCAGCATAAATCCCCCGGGAGACGAGCAGTACTTC.

The rearrangement links TRBV7-9 to TRBJ1-2; D may be TRBD1 (6 bases). CDR3 length: 14 residues. Germline CDR1 and CDR2: SEHNR and FQNEAQ (reference sequence). V lost 1 base and J 5 bases, leaving 11 bases between the germline ends. CDR3 nucleotide sequence: TGTGCCAGCAGCTTAGTCGACAGGACTTATGGCTACACCTTC. It codes for CASSLVDRTYGYTF.

The rearrangement uses TRBV28 and TRBJ2-7; 10 positions agree with TRBD2. The trim removed 4 bases at V and 7 bases at J, leaving 13 bases unmatched. Germline CDR1 and CDR2: MDHEN and SYDVKM. This CDR3 comprises 16 residues. The DNA for the CDR3 is TGTGCCAGCAGTTCGTCCTCTAGCGGGAGAACTCAAGAGCAGTACTTC. It codes for CASSSSSSGRTQEQYF. The variable domain in full, with the rest retrieved from reference TRBV28 and TRBJ2-7, is DVKVTQSSRYLVKRTGEKVFLECVQDMDHENMFWYRQDPGLGLRLIYFSYDVKMKEKGDIPEGYSVSREKKERFSLILESASTNQTSMYLCASSSSSSGRTQEQYFGPGTRLTVT.

The chain uses TRBV4-1 and TRBJ1-2; D is ambiguous. Germline V gives CDR1 MGHRA, CDR2 YSYEKL. V was cut by 0 bases and J by 4 bases, with 12 bases left in between. The CDR3 loop spans 15 amino acids. The CDR3 DNA follows: TGCGCCAGCAGCCAAGAGGGCGGTCCGACCTATGGCTACACCTTC. Protein: CASSQEGGPTYGYTF.

About this clone itself: This CDR3 is also generated by other DNA sequences in the sample. The chain couples TRBV7-9 to TRBJ1-6, with D maybe TRBD1 (5 bases). There are 17 residues in the CDR3. Germline values: CDR1 SEHNR, CDR2 FQNEAQ (reference sequence). V was cut by 1 base and J by 0 bases, with 10 bases left in between. The CDR3 DNA is TGTGCCAGCAGCTTAGGGGGGGGACGCTCCTATAATTCACCCCTCCACTTT. Encoded protein: CASSLGGGRSYNSPLHF.

The V gene is TRBV7-3, the J gene TRBJ2-5; D is undetermined. CDR1 is SGHTA and CDR2 is FQGTGA in the germline V gene. Trimming pared 3 bases from V and 0 bases from J, leaving 5 bases between. The CDR3 loop spans 13 amino acids. The CDR3 loop is CASSFHNQETQYF. The CDR3 nucleotides read TGTGCCAGCAGCTTCCACAACCAAGAGACCCAGTACTTC. Combining the CDR3 with reference TRBV7-3 and TRBJ2-5 gives the whole variable domain GAGVSQTPSNKVTEKGKYVELRCDPISGHTALYWYRQSLGQGPEFLIYFQGTGAADDSGLPNDRFFAVRPEGSVSTLKIQRTERGDSAVYLCASSFHNQETQYFGPGTRLLVL.

This chain links TRBV6-5 with TRBJ2-1; 10 bases map to TRBD1. V was pared by 5 bases and J by 3 bases, with 4 bases of the junction left unmatched. The CDR3 loop spans 15 amino acids. CDR1 is MNHEY, CDR2 SVGAGI, per germline. The CDR3 loop is CASSGQGGLYNEQFF. CDR3 DNA: TGTGCCAGCAGTGGACAGGGGGGACTCTACAATGAGCAGTTCTTC.

The chain uses TRBV6-5 and TRBJ1-2, with D perhaps TRBD1 (5 bases). V was shortened by 4 bases and J by 6 bases, with 18 bases between the two germline ends. The CDR3 sequence is 15 residues long. The germline V gene encodes CDR1 MNHEY and CDR2 SVGAGI. In nucleotides, the CDR3 is TGTGCCAGCAGTTTCGACTCGGGACGCTCCGATGGCTACACCTTC. Encoded protein: CASSFDSGRSDGYTF.

The gene calls are TRBV11-2 and TRBJ2-1; TRBD2 matches at 13 bases. The germline gives CDR1 SGHAT, CDR2 FQNNGV. CDR3 length equals 16 residues. Losses at the gene ends were 1 base for V and 12 bases for J; bases not matched to a gene: 9. The CDR3 DNA is TGTGCCAGCAGCTTAGTTGGAGGGACTAGCGGGATCTTGCAGTTCTTC. It specifies CASSLVGGTSGILQFF.

This chain connects TRBV15 to TRBJ2-4, with 11 bases identical to TRBD1. This CDR3 comprises 15 residues. With V trimmed by 5 bases and J by 8 bases, 8 bases remained unmatched. Germline V CDR1 and CDR2: LNHNV, YYDKDF (reference sequence). The CDR3 DNA follows: TGTGCCACCAGCTCCCGGACAGGGGGCCGGGACATTCAGTACTTC. Encoded protein: CATSSRTGGRDIQYF.

In this sample, this clone turned up many times. The chain combines TRBV14 with TRBJ2-7; D gene unclear. Germline lookup yields CDR1 SGHDN and CDR2 FVKESK. The CDR3 runs to 13 residues. V lost 3 bases to trimming and J lost 6 bases, with 12 bases between them. CDR3 bases: TGTGCCAGCAGCCACCGGTTGGGAACCGAGCAGTACTTC. Protein sequence: CASSHRLGTEQYF.

V and J are TRBV30 and TRBJ2-3; 11 bases are a match to TRBD2. The CDR3 has 17 residues. V was pared by 0 bases and J by 1 base, with 6 bases of the junction left unmatched. Germline-derived CDR1 and CDR2 are GTSNPN and SVGIG (reference sequence). This chain's CDR3 is CAWSVGSGLAGTDTQYF. The CDR3 DNA is TGTGCCTGGAGTGTAGGCTCGGGACTAGCGGGCACAGATACGCAGTATTTT.

This chain links TRBV5-1 with TRBJ2-7; TRBD2 might be the D (5 bases). Germline lookup yields CDR1 SGHRS and CDR2 YFSETQ. The CDR3 is made up of 16 amino acids. The V and J ends lost 3 bases and 3 bases respectively, with 19 bases between them. CDR3 loop: CASSSYPSAEGYEQYF. DNA for the CDR3: TGCGCCAGCAGCTCCTACCCCTCGGCCGAGGGCTACGAGCAGTACTTC.

The chain couples TRBV7-2 to TRBJ2-3; TRBD2 matches 7 bases. CDR3 length: 15 residues. CDR1 is SGHTA, CDR2 FQGNSA, per germline. The V and J ends lost 5 bases and 1 base, in that order; junction bases with no gene match: 6. In DNA form, the CDR3 reads TGTGCCAGCAGCCCGCAGCGGGGAGGCACAGATACGCAGTATTTT. It is translated as CASSPQRGGTDTQYF.

The chain links TRBV19 to TRBJ2-7; possibly TRBD1 for D (6 bases). Germline CDR1 and CDR2: LNHDA and SQIVND (reference sequence). V was shortened by 7 bases and J by 3 bases, with 16 bases between the two germline ends. The CDR3 sequence is 14 residues long. CDR3 DNA: TGTGCCAGTAAAGGGGGACGGAGGCACTACGAGCAGTACTTC. Its protein is CASKGGRRHYEQYF.

The V call is TRBV9, the J call TRBJ1-3; D remains ambiguous. This CDR3 contains 16 residues. Germline-derived CDR1 and CDR2 are SGDLS and YYNGEE. Trimming removed 4 bases from V and 0 bases from J, with 14 bases in between. The CDR3 sequence: CASSPRPAASGNTIYF. CDR3 nucleotide sequence: TGTGCCAGCAGCCCCCGACCAGCGGCCTCTGGAAACACCATATATTTT.

The V and J genes are TRBV6-1 and TRBJ2-7; TRBD2 aligns across 8 bases. Per germline, CDR1 MNHNS and CDR2 SASEGT. The ends lost 1 base at V and 3 bases at J; junction bases unmatched: 5. The CDR3 length is 15 residues. This CDR3 reads CASSEGSGVYYEQYF. The CDR3 DNA follows: TGTGCCAGCAGTGAAGGTAGCGGGGTCTACTACGAGCAGTACTTC.

This sequence joins TRBV9 and TRBJ2-2, with 11 bases identical to TRBD1. The CDR3 runs to 15 residues. The germline CDR1 and CDR2 sequences are SGDLS and YYNGEE. Trimming removed 4 bases from V and 7 bases from J; junction bases left unmatched: 6. This CDR3 is CASSLDRGRVGELFF. The CDR3 nucleotides read TGTGCCAGCAGCTTGGACAGGGGGCGCGTCGGGGAGCTGTTTTTT.

The genes are TRBV2 and TRBJ2-1, with TRBD2 as a possible D gene (6 bases). The germline V and J ends were trimmed by 5 bases and 0 bases, with 11 bases remaining between them. The germline CDR1 and CDR2 sequences are SNHLY and FYNNEI. The CDR3 runs 15 residues. As DNA, the CDR3 is TGTGCCAGCAGTTTTAGCGGATACTCCTACAATGAGCAGTTCTTC. Protein product: CASSFSGYSYNEQFF.

The V gene is TRBV7-3, the J gene TRBJ2-2, with D tentatively TRBD2 (7 bases). V shed 5 bases and J shed 0 bases, with 10 bases lying between them. Germline loops: CDR1 SGHTA, CDR2 FQGTGA. The CDR3 length is 15 residues. For the CDR3, the DNA is TGTGCCAGCAGCCCCGGGGGGCCGAACACCGGGGAGCTGTTTTTT. The encoded protein is CASSPGGPNTGELFF.

This chain uses TRBV9 with TRBJ1-1; 8 bases align to TRBD1. V lost 3 bases, J lost 2 bases, and 6 bases stayed unmatched. Germline values: CDR1 SGDLS, CDR2 YYNGEE. The CDR3 runs 15 residues. The CDR3 protein is CASSADRGSNTEAFF. CDR3 DNA: TGTGCCAGCAGCGCCGACAGGGGATCTAACACTGAAGCTTTCTTT.

The chain couples TRBV7-9 to TRBJ1-1; D not certain. Trimming took off 3 bases at V and 0 bases at J, with 11 bases between the two ends. Germline CDR1 and CDR2: SEHNR and FQNEAQ (reference sequence). There are 15 residues in the CDR3. As DNA, the CDR3 is TGTGCCAGCAGCTTGGCGGGCCTGCTGAACACTGAAGCTTTCTTT. Protein: CASSLAGLLNTEAFF.

The rearrangement links TRBV29-1 to TRBJ1-1, with TRBD1 identical over 8 bases. Trimming removed 7 bases from V and 0 bases from J; junction bases left unmatched: 4. CDR3 size: 13 residues. Germline-derived CDR1 and CDR2 are SQVTM and ANQGSEA. The CDR3, as DNA: TGCAGCGCCAGGACAGGGATGAACACTGAAGCTTTCTTT. The encoded protein is CSARTGMNTEAFF. Supplemented by reference TRBV29-1 and TRBJ1-1, the full variable domain reads SAVISQKPSRDICQRGTSLTIQCQVDSQVTMMFWYRQQPGQSLTLIATANQGSEATYESGFVIDKFPISRPNLTFSTLTVSNMSPEDSSIYLCSARTGMNTEAFFGQGTRLTVV.

V gene TRBV6-6 combines with J gene TRBJ2-7; 7 positions match TRBD1. The V gene end was trimmed by 5 bases and the J gene end by 2 bases; junction bases not matched to a gene: 9. This CDR3 region has 15 residues. Germline V gene sequence: CDR1 MNHNY, CDR2 SVGAGI (reference sequence). CDR3 sequence reads: CASSRRDRDAYEQYF. The CDR3 DNA is TGTGCCAGCAGTCGAAGGGACAGAGACGCCTACGAGCAGTACTTC.

The CDR3 region has the DNA TGTGCCAGCAGCCTGTTCGTGGGTCCTTCCTACAATGAGCAGTTCTTC. It is translated as CASSLFVGPSYNEQFF. The rearrangement uses TRBV7-9 and TRBJ2-1; D not resolved. CDR1 and CDR2 from the germline V gene are SEHNR and FQNEAQ (reference sequence). V was clipped by 5 bases and J by 1 base, with 15 bases between them. The CDR3 is made up of 16 amino acids.

V is TRBV19 and J is TRBJ2-3; D is unresolved. From germline, CDR1 is LNHDA and CDR2 SQIVND (reference sequence). The germline V and J ends were trimmed by 3 bases and 0 bases, with 10 bases remaining between them. CDR3 size: 15 residues. The CDR3 nucleotides read TGTGCCAGTAGTATGCGCCCTTGGAGCACAGATACGCAGTATTTT. Translating it yields CASSMRPWSTDTQYF.

The chain combines TRBV7-9 with TRBJ1-4; D remains ambiguous. V was clipped by 2 bases and J by 6 bases, with 10 bases between them. Germline values: CDR1 SEHNR, CDR2 FQNEAQ (reference sequence). CDR3 size: 14 residues. This CDR3 reads CASSLFGIDEKLFF. In DNA, the CDR3 is TGTGCCAGCAGCTTATTTGGGATTGATGAAAAACTGTTTTTT.